Listed below are T cell receptor beta chains from one sample, sequenced in a study of Ad26.COV2.S vaccination and SARS-CoV-2 variants. Profiling relied on immunoSEQ multiplex PCR, and the TCRdb table lists in-frame clones only, not all of them. Of about 180,000 clones in the sample, approximately 90% were seen once. Specimen: peripheral blood, collected after recovery from COVID-19. Receptors originate from a human donor who had recovered from COVID-19. The CDR3 runs from the conserved cysteine through the conserved F or W. The order of the fields is clone size, D gene, J gene, V gene, CDR3 DNA, CDR3 protein. The D gene is left open where the match is weak. Only some rows state a clone size, as once, few, many or a class for expanded clones.

clone_size: NA; d_call: NA; j_call: TRBJ1-2; v_call: TRBV3-1/TRBV3-2; cdr3_nt: TGTGCCAGCAGCCAAGAATCCTATGGCTACACCTTC; cdr3_aa: CASSQESYGYTF
clone_size: once; d_call: NA; j_call: TRBJ2-4; v_call: TRBV15; cdr3_nt: TGTGCCACCAGCAGAGGAAATTTAGTCTTAGCCAAAAACATTCAGTACTTC; cdr3_aa: CATSRGNLVLAKNIQYF
clone_size: NA; d_call: TRBD1; j_call: TRBJ1-3; v_call: TRBV7-3; cdr3_nt: TGTGCCAGCAGCTCCAAACAGGGGGCCCTAGCGGGGGGAAACACCATATATTTT; cdr3_aa: CASSSKQGALAGGNTIYF
clone_size: NA; d_call: NA; j_call: TRBJ2-3; v_call: TRBV9; cdr3_nt: TGTGCCAGCAGCGTTGGGGGGGCCGTAGATACGCAGTATTTT; cdr3_aa: CASSVGGAVDTQYF
clone_size: NA; d_call: NA; j_call: TRBJ2-7; v_call: TRBV20-1; cdr3_nt: TGCAGTGCTAGAAAGCTGGCGGAAGGTAACTTC; cdr3_aa: CSARKLAEGNF
clone_size: once; d_call: TRBD1; j_call: TRBJ1-4; v_call: TRBV30; cdr3_nt: TGTGCCTGGAGTGTGGGACAGCCTAATGAAAAACTGTTTTTT; cdr3_aa: CAWSVGQPNEKLFF
clone_size: NA; d_call: NA; j_call: TRBJ2-1; v_call: TRBV7-3; cdr3_nt: TGTGCCAGCAGCTTAGGGGGATCCTACAATGAGCAGTTCTTC; cdr3_aa: CASSLGGSYNEQFF
clone_size: NA; d_call: NA; j_call: TRBJ2-7; v_call: TRBV2; cdr3_nt: TGTGCCAGCAGGTCCCCAGGAATGGTCAGGGACGGGCAGTACTTC; cdr3_aa: CASRSPGMVRDGQYF
clone_size: NA; d_call: NA; j_call: TRBJ2-2; v_call: TRBV27; cdr3_nt: TGTGCCAGCAGTTTAGGGGTTGGAGACACCGGGGAGCTGTTTTTT; cdr3_aa: CASSLGVGDTGELFF
clone_size: NA; d_call: NA; j_call: TRBJ2-7; v_call: TRBV5-3; cdr3_nt: TGTGCCAGAAGCTTGGAGGAAATTGGGTACTTC; cdr3_aa: CARSLEEIGYF
clone_size: once; d_call: TRBD2; j_call: TRBJ2-3; v_call: TRBV3-1/TRBV3-2; cdr3_nt: TGTGCCAGCAGCCTCAGTAGCGGGAGGTCCACAGATACGCAGTATTTT; cdr3_aa: CASSLSSGRSTDTQYF
clone_size: NA; d_call: NA; j_call: TRBJ2-3; v_call: TRBV23-1; cdr3_nt: TGCGCCAGCAGTCAATACCAAAACTGGAATCGTACAGATACGCAGTATTTT; cdr3_aa: CASSQYQNWNRTDTQYF
clone_size: few; d_call: NA; j_call: TRBJ2-2; v_call: TRBV7-3; cdr3_nt: TGTGCCAGCAGCCCTACAGGGTCGAACACCGGGGAGCTGTTTTTT; cdr3_aa: CASSPTGSNTGELFF
clone_size: NA; d_call: NA; j_call: TRBJ2-3; v_call: TRBV2; cdr3_nt: TGTGCCAGCAGTCCACCCGTAGGGGCAGATACGCAGTATTTT; cdr3_aa: CASSPPVGADTQYF
clone_size: NA; d_call: TRBD2; j_call: TRBJ2-1; v_call: TRBV18; cdr3_nt: TGTGCCAGCTCGCCGACTAGCGGGGGTAACAATGAGCAGTTCTTC; cdr3_aa: CASSPTSGGNNEQFF
clone_size: NA; d_call: TRBD1; j_call: TRBJ1-2; v_call: TRBV4-1; cdr3_nt: TGCGCCAGCAGCCACGGGCAGGGACAGCCGTATGGCTACACCTTC; cdr3_aa: CASSHGQGQPYGYTF
clone_size: NA; d_call: TRBD2; j_call: TRBJ2-3; v_call: TRBV6-5; cdr3_nt: TGTGCCAGCAGTTCACTACTAGCGGGGGGAACAGATACGCAGTATTTT; cdr3_aa: CASSSLLAGGTDTQYF
clone_size: few; d_call: NA; j_call: TRBJ2-3; v_call: TRBV23-1; cdr3_nt: TGCGCCAGCACAAATCCCCCATTGAGAAGGGGGTCAGATACGCAGTATTTT; cdr3_aa: CASTNPPLRRGSDTQYF
clone_size: NA; d_call: TRBD1; j_call: TRBJ1-2; v_call: TRBV5-1; cdr3_nt: TGCGCCAGCAGCTTCTCGTTAACGGACAGGGGGTTCGGCTACACCTTC; cdr3_aa: CASSFSLTDRGFGYTF
clone_size: NA; d_call: TRBD1; j_call: TRBJ1-2; v_call: TRBV6-6; cdr3_nt: TGTGCCAGCAGTTACAATCCGGGACAGGGGGCTTACGGCTACACCTTC; cdr3_aa: CASSYNPGQGAYGYTF
clone_size: NA; d_call: NA; j_call: TRBJ2-7; v_call: TRBV11-2; cdr3_nt: TGTGCCAGCAGCCCGCCCTCCTACGAGCAGTACTTC; cdr3_aa: CASSPPSYEQYF
clone_size: NA; d_call: NA; j_call: TRBJ2-7; v_call: TRBV7-2; cdr3_nt: TGTGCCAGCAGCTTAGGAGCAATCTCCGAGCAGTACTTC; cdr3_aa: CASSLGAISEQYF
clone_size: NA; d_call: NA; j_call: TRBJ2-3; v_call: TRBV20-1; cdr3_nt: TGCAGTGCTAGTAGGGATCCGGCAGATACGCAGTATTTT; cdr3_aa: CSASRDPADTQYF
clone_size: NA; d_call: NA; j_call: TRBJ2-2; v_call: TRBV11-3; cdr3_nt: TGTGCCAGCAGCTTAGGGCCTCAAGTGGCCGGGGAGCTGTTTTTT; cdr3_aa: CASSLGPQVAGELFF
clone_size: NA; d_call: TRBD1; j_call: TRBJ2-5; v_call: TRBV27; cdr3_nt: TGTGCCAGCAGTCCCGCCACAGGGGGTAGAAACCAAGAGACCCAGTACTTC; cdr3_aa: CASSPATGGRNQETQYF
clone_size: NA; d_call: NA; j_call: TRBJ2-5; v_call: TRBV6-5; cdr3_nt: TGTGCCAGCTCAGCCGGGGGAGAGACCCAGTACTTC; cdr3_aa: CASSAGGETQYF
clone_size: few; d_call: TRBD1; j_call: TRBJ1-3; v_call: TRBV7-2; cdr3_nt: TGTGCCAGCAGGACGAGACAGGGGGCTGGAAACACCATATATTTT; cdr3_aa: CASRTRQGAGNTIYF
clone_size: NA; d_call: TRBD2; j_call: TRBJ2-2; v_call: TRBV19; cdr3_nt: TGTGCCAGTAGTATAGTTACGGGAGGGCGAGGCGGGGAGCTGTTTTTT; cdr3_aa: CASSIVTGGRGGELFF
clone_size: NA; d_call: TRBD1; j_call: TRBJ2-6; v_call: TRBV9; cdr3_nt: TGTGCCAGCAGCGCTTCCGGGACAGGGTACTCTGGGGCCAACGTCCTGACTTTC; cdr3_aa: CASSASGTGYSGANVLTF